The 10 T cell receptor beta chains listed next were all sequenced from one sample in a study of T cells in localized non-small cell lung cancer. Profiled with immunoSEQ multiplex PCR; TCRdb holds only in-frame clones, not every one. The data hold around 67,000 clones, with 90% observed a single time. Sequencing used peripheral blood, obtained before any cancer treatment. The receptors shown here come from a woman aged 40-69 years with stage I lung adenocarcinoma.

The chain carries TRBV7-2 and TRBJ1-1; 8 bases align to TRBD1. This CDR3 region has 15 residues. Germline trimming cut 4 bases from V and 4 bases from J; bases unmatched to any gene: 8. CDR1 is SGHTA and CDR2 is FQGNSA in the germline V gene. CDR3 amino acids: CASSSQTGATTEAFF. The CDR3 bases are TGTGCCAGCAGCTCCCAGACAGGGGCGACCACTGAAGCTTTCTTT.

This chain joins TRBV18 and TRBJ1-4; 9 nucleotides match TRBD1. The trim removed 6 bases at V and 10 bases at J, leaving 6 bases unmatched. Germline-derived CDR1 and CDR2 are KGHSH and LQKENI. The CDR3 is 13 amino acids. CDR3 sequence reads: CASSRDREGKLFF. The CDR3 DNA sequence: TGTGCCAGCTCGCGGGACAGGGAGGGAAAACTGTTTTTT. Supplemented by reference TRBV18 and TRBJ1-4, the full variable domain reads NAGVMQNPRHLVRRRGQEARLRCSPMKGHSHVYWYRQLPEEGLKFMVYLQKENIIDESGMPKERFSAEFPKEGPSILRIQQVVRGDSAAYFCASSRDREGKLFFGSGTQLSVL.

This rearrangement joins TRBV7-2 to TRBJ1-1; 8 bases are shared with TRBD1. Losses at the gene ends were 5 bases for V and 0 bases for J; bases not matched to a gene: 8. This CDR3 region has 16 residues. Germline loops: CDR1 SGHTA, CDR2 FQGNSA. The CDR3 nucleotides are TGTGCCAGCAGCCCCCGGACAGGGAAAATGAACACTGAAGCTTTCTTT. This translates into CASSPRTGKMNTEAFF.

V and J are TRBV9 and TRBJ2-1; D unclear. Germline V gene sequence: CDR1 SGDLS, CDR2 YYNGEE. The CDR3 is made up of 15 amino acids. V was pared by 3 bases and J by 0 bases, with 10 bases between. The CDR3 loop is CASSALGSSYNEQFF. In nucleotides, the CDR3 is TGTGCCAGCAGCGCCCTCGGTAGCTCCTACAATGAGCAGTTCTTC.

CDR3 DNA: TGTGCCAGCTCACCACAGGGGGGTTCTGGCTACACCTTC. Amino acids: CASSPQGGSGYTF. This chain links TRBV18 with TRBJ1-2; D may be TRBD1 (6 bases). V was pared by 1 base and J by 7 bases, with 10 bases between. Germline-derived CDR1 and CDR2 are KGHSH and LQKENI. CDR3 length: 13 residues.

Points on this clone: Mismatch with germline at one junction end may stem from a read error. This chain uses TRBV7-7 with TRBJ2-5, with no clear D. The CDR3 is made up of 15 amino acids. From germline, CDR1 is SSHAT and CDR2 FNYEAQ (reference sequence). In DNA, the CDR3 is TGTGCTAGCAGCTTAGGTGTCGGAACTCAAGAGACCCAGTACTTC. This sequence encodes CASSLGVGTQETQYF.

The rearrangement joins TRBV30 to TRBJ2-7; possible D gene TRBD2, 7 bases. Between the trimmed V and J ends, which lost 0 bases and 9 bases, there was a span of 18 bases. The CDR3 is 14 amino acids. Germline CDR1 GTSNPN, CDR2 SVGIG (reference sequence). The CDR3 sequence: CAWSVGAGVVGQYF. The CDR3 DNA sequence: TGTGCCTGGAGTGTGGGGGCGGGAGTGGTAGGGCAGTACTTC.

CDR3 sequence (DNA): TGTGCCAGTAGTATAGGTGGGAGACAAGAGACCCAGTACTTC. The encoded protein is CASSIGGRQETQYF. The V call is TRBV19, the J call TRBJ2-5, with TRBD2 as a possible D gene (5 bases). Germline assignment: CDR1 LNHDA and CDR2 SQIVND (reference sequence). This CDR3 spans 14 amino acids. Between the trimmed V and J ends, which lost 1 base and 2 bases, there was a span of 8 bases.

The chain carries TRBV6-5 and TRBJ2-1; D uncertain. V dropped 8 bases and J dropped 1 base, with 15 bases sitting between them. Looked up from germline, CDR1 is MNHEY and CDR2 is SVGAGI. The CDR3 covers 15 residues. The CDR3 nucleotides read TGTGCCAGCTTCTCCCGCTTCCTTTCCTACAATGAGCAGTTCTTC. It specifies CASFSRFLSYNEQFF.

J is TRBJ1-2 and V is TRBV11-2; 8 bases align to TRBD1. The germline gives CDR1 SGHAT, CDR2 FQNNGV. This CDR3 is 14 amino acids long. With 4 bases clipped from V and 3 bases from J, the junction kept 4 bases outside the gene matches. Here the CDR3 reads CASSSGTGHYGYTF. In nucleotides, the CDR3 is TGTGCCAGCAGCTCTGGGACAGGCCACTATGGCTACACCTTC.